Presented here are 14 T cell receptor beta chains from one specimen sequenced in a study of T-cell reconstitution after alpha-beta-depleted transplantation in children. The TCRbeta library was prepared with unique molecular identifiers. TCRdb analysed the PCR reads with MiXCR anew, one entry per CDR3 protein. Of approximately 200,000 distinct CDR3 sequences in the sample, about 6% were seen once. The material sequenced was PBMCs, taken before TCRalphabeta/CD19-depleted stem cell transplant. The origin of the receptors is a girl in the first two years of life with combined immunodeficiency, due to receive a stem cell transplant.

This clonotype was observed at least ten times. The genes are TRBV20-1 and TRBJ1-5, with a tentative D call TRBD1 (5 bases). The germline gives CDR1 DFQATT, CDR2 SNEGSKA (reference sequence). The CDR3 runs to 14 residues. V lost 6 bases and J 3 bases, leaving 15 bases between the germline ends. The DNA of the CDR3 is TGCAGTGCCCAGGGCCAGCCCATCAATCAGCCCCAGCATTTT. This gives the protein CSAQGQPINQPQHF.

This clonotype was detected ten times or more. The gene calls are TRBV27 and TRBJ1-2; tentative D call: TRBD1 (6 bases). The CDR3 extends over 15 amino acids. CDR1 and CDR2 from the germline V gene are MNHEY and SMNVEV (reference sequence). Trimming pared 4 bases from V and 2 bases from J, leaving 14 bases between. In nucleotides, the CDR3 is TGTGCCAGCAGTTCCCCTGACCAGGGGAACTATGGCTACACCTTC. This encodes CASSSPDQGNYGYTF.

At least ten counts were recorded for this clonotype. The chain combines TRBV4-3 with TRBJ2-1; TRBD2 might be the D (5 bases). CDR1 is LGHNA, CDR2 YSLEER, per germline. This CDR3 region has 13 residues. V was cut by 3 bases and J by 8 bases, with 11 bases left in between. CDR3 loop: CASSHLVGDEQFF. For the CDR3, the DNA is TGCGCCAGCAGCCATCTCGTCGGGGATGAGCAGTTCTTC.

At least ten counts were recorded for this clonotype. This chain uses TRBV29-1 with TRBJ2-5; D is tentatively TRBD1 or TRBD2 (6 bases each). CDR1 is SQVTM, CDR2 ANQGSEA, per germline. Trimming removed 6 bases at V and 9 bases at J, with 11 bases between. The CDR3 covers 10 residues. DNA for the CDR3: TGCAGCGTCGAGGGGGGCCCCCAGTACTTC. Translation: CSVEGGPQYF.

In this sample, this clonotype turned up a few times. One junction end disagrees with the germline gene, perhaps due to a read error. The chain is built from TRBV12-3 or TRBV12-4 and TRBJ2-3; 7 bases line up with TRBD2. This CDR3 is 18 amino acids long. Here the CDR3 DNA reads TGTACCAGCAGTTTTCGTGGCGGGAGAATTCGGGGCACAGATACGCAGTATTTT. It encodes CTSSFRGGRIRGTDTQYF.

This clonotype was seen at least ten times. The chain joins TRBV11-2 to TRBJ2-7, with D maybe TRBD2 (5 bases). Germline-derived CDR1 and CDR2 are SGHAT and FQNNGV. Trimming pared 0 bases from V and 0 bases from J, leaving 6 bases between. This CDR3 is 14 amino acids long. The CDR3 sequence: CASSLEGSSYEQYF. In nucleotides, the CDR3 is TGTGCCAGCAGCTTAGAAGGGAGCTCCTACGAGCAGTACTTC.

This clonotype occurred many times. The chain carries TRBV13 and TRBJ2-1; 8 positions agree with TRBD2. The CDR3 is made up of 17 amino acids. CDR1 and CDR2 from the germline V gene are PRHDT and FYEKMQ (reference sequence). The V and J ends lost 3 bases and 1 base, in that order; junction bases with no gene match: 8. CDR3 bases: TGTGCCAGCAGCTTGGAGCCTAGCGGGCGATCCTACAATGAGCAGTTCTTC. Amino acids: CASSLEPSGRSYNEQFF.

This clonotype was detected ten times or more. The chain couples TRBV12-3 or TRBV12-4 to TRBJ2-5; 8 bases match TRBD2. The CDR3 runs 13 residues. With V trimmed by 6 bases and J by 4 bases, 4 bases remained unmatched. Here the CDR3 reads CASRQGLGETQYF. In nucleotides, the CDR3 is TGTGCCAGCAGACAGGGACTAGGAGAGACCCAGTACTTC.

As concerns this clonotype: A much larger clone is a single base away; this may be a read error. This is likely a read error, given that the CDR3 carries no conserved phenylalanine or tryptophan at its end. This sequence joins TRBV11-3 and TRBJ2-5, with 11 bases identical to TRBD2. The CDR3 length is 17 residues. J was trimmed by 2 bases and V by 5 bases; bases with no gene match: 10. Germline V CDR1 and CDR2: SGHNT, YENEEA. Written as DNA, the CDR3 is TGTGCCAGCAGCATACCCAGGGGACTAGCGGCACAAGAGACCCAGTACTAC. Its translation: CASSIPRGLAAQETQYY.

This clonotype turned up a few times. The CDR3 bases are TGTGCCAGCAGTTTCGGGGGGACAGGGGGCCAAGAGACCCAGTACTTC. This gives the protein CASSFGGTGGQETQYF. The rearrangement uses TRBV12-3 or TRBV12-4 and TRBJ2-5; 11 nucleotides agree with TRBD1. The CDR3 covers 16 residues. Losses at the gene ends were 3 bases for V and 1 base for J; bases not matched to a gene: 4.

This clonotype was observed at least ten times. The rearrangement uses TRBV9 and TRBJ1-1, with TRBD1 matching 9 bases. Germline CDR1 and CDR2: SGDLS and YYNGEE. Germline trimming cut 4 bases from V and 5 bases from J; bases unmatched to any gene: 12. The CDR3 totals 16 residues. The CDR3 sequence: CASSHGGDRDGTEAFF. As DNA, the CDR3 is TGTGCCAGCAGCCACGGAGGGGACAGGGATGGAACTGAAGCTTTCTTT.

This clonotype was observed at least ten times. This chain links TRBV5-1 with TRBJ2-7; D possibly uses TRBD1 or TRBD2 (6 bases each). The CDR3 is 14 amino acids. Germline CDR1 SGHRS, CDR2 YFSETQ. V lost 7 bases, J lost 2 bases, and 16 bases lay in between. The CDR3 loop reads CASARPGEAYEQYF. As DNA, the CDR3 is TGCGCCAGCGCTCGGCCAGGGGAGGCCTACGAGCAGTACTTC.

This clonotype has at least ten counts. The chain uses TRBV10-3 and TRBJ2-5; 7 bases agree with TRBD2. This CDR3 comprises 14 residues. J gave up 3 bases and V 5 bases, and 6 bases lay outside the gene matches. Germline V CDR1 and CDR2: ENHRY, SYGVKD. The DNA of the CDR3 is TGTGCCATCAGTCCTCGCGGGGGTGAAGAGACCCAGTACTTC. Amino acids: CAISPRGGEETQYF.

This clonotype was counted between two and nine times. V usage is TRBV7-9 and J usage is TRBJ2-1; 10 bases match TRBD2. Germline trimming cut 5 bases from V and 3 bases from J; bases unmatched to any gene: 7. CDR3 length: 16 amino acids. The germline CDR1 and CDR2 sequences are SEHNR and FQNEAQ (reference sequence). The CDR3 loop reads CASSRGTSGVYNEQFF. DNA of the CDR3: TGTGCCAGCAGCCGCGGTACTAGCGGGGTCTACAATGAGCAGTTCTTC.